This TCR beta chain stems from a study of blood T cell repertoires in COVID-19. Study overall: Sources were T cells, B-cell-depleted T cells, or PBMCs; the material itself was cDNA or gDNA.

Assignments of participants to cohorts depended upon their own reported clinical history. The V gene lost 5 bases and the J gene lost 5 bases, with 15 bases spanning the gap. The CDR3 contains 14 residues. Looked up from germline, CDR1 is SEHNR and CDR2 is FQNEAQ (reference sequence). As handled by the study authors: The authors estimated nucleated cell counts from reference gene primer amplification. Sequencing was performed with immunoSEQ multiplex PCR; in TCRdb, only in-frame clones are kept and a portion is missing. V and J calls and clone size are copied from that table; D and trimming were computed from the DNA. This sample yields 140,000 to 150,000 clones, of which more than 75% are seen a single time; 1.2% belongs to the top ten.

Input material: PBMCs or T cells enriched from blood (not recorded which). This receptor was identified in a woman younger than 45 with acute COVID-19. The chain has TRBV7-9 and TRBJ2-5; D may be TRBD2 (6 bases). The CDR3 region has the DNA TGTGCCAGCAGCCCTCGAGGGAGCGGGGAGACCCAGTACTTC. The encoded protein is CASSPRGSGETQYF.